This T cell receptor beta chain was identified during a study of blood T cell repertoires in COVID-19. The germline CDR1 and CDR2 sequences are KGHSH and LQKENI. This CDR3 spans 13 amino acids. V was cut by 6 bases and J by 3 bases, with 12 bases left in between. The repertoire was sequenced with immunoSEQ multiplex PCR; TCRdb's copy has only in-frame clones and lacks some. This table holds about 250,000 clones, 70% to 90% found once. Sequencing was performed on PBMCs or T cells enriched from blood (not recorded which). This clonotype was obtained from a woman younger than 45 who had recovered from COVID-19. The J gene is TRBJ2-7, the V gene TRBV18; D might be TRBD2 (6 bases). CDR3: CASSPGTYYEQYF. The CDR3 DNA is TGTGCCAGCTCCCCCGGGACTTACTACGAGCAGTACTTC.